A single sample gave rise to the 12 T cell receptor beta chains below, sequenced in a study of cytomegalovirus exposure and HLA in healthy donors. PCR was performed using 60 Vbeta and 13 Jbeta primers. Only in-frame clones appear in the TCRdb table, and some are missing; sequencing was by immunoSEQ multiplex PCR. The sample has 90,000 to 150,000 clones, less than 90% seen once. The sequenced sample consisted of PBMCs. These receptor sequences come from a man aged 45 to 65 in good health and CMV-seronegative.

V gene TRBV27 combines with J gene TRBJ2-7, with 8 bases that match TRBD2. CDR1 is MNHEY, CDR2 SMNVEV, per germline (reference sequence). The V gene end was trimmed by 5 bases and the J gene end by 4 bases; junction bases not matched to a gene: 10. This CDR3 has 15 residues. The CDR3 DNA is TGTGCCAGCAGTCCTCAGCGGACTAGCTGGTACGAGCAGTACTTC. It codes for CASSPQRTSWYEQYF.

The chain recombines TRBV7-2 with TRBJ2-1; 7 nucleotides agree with TRBD1. CDR3 length equals 14 residues. Germline trimming cut 4 bases from V and 3 bases from J; bases unmatched to any gene: 3. Germline assignment: CDR1 SGHTA and CDR2 FQGNSA. The CDR3 sequence: CASSSSGGYNEQFF. The CDR3 nucleotides are TGTGCCAGCAGCTCTTCAGGGGGCTACAATGAGCAGTTCTTC.

The chain joins TRBV9 to TRBJ1-1; 8 bases match TRBD1. There are 14 residues in the CDR3. V dropped 4 bases and J dropped 5; count of bases not matched to a gene: 7. The germline gives CDR1 SGDLS, CDR2 YYNGEE. CDR3 region: CASSSTGGRTEAFF. The CDR3 DNA sequence: TGTGCCAGCAGCAGCACAGGGGGTAGGACTGAAGCTTTCTTT. Together with reference TRBV9 and TRBJ1-1, the CDR3 gives the full variable domain: DSGVTQTPKHLITATGQRVTLRCSPRSGDLSVYWYQQSLDQGLQFLIQYYNGEERAKGNILERFSAQQFPDLHSELNLSSLELGDSALYFCASSSTGGRTEAFFGQGTRLTVV.

This rearrangement joins TRBV7-2 to TRBJ2-5, with TRBD1 matching over 7 bases. The V gene's germline CDR1 is SGHTA and CDR2 FQGNSA. With V trimmed by 3 bases and J by 5 bases, 6 bases remained unmatched. The CDR3 spans 14 residues. CDR3 sequence (DNA): TGTGCCAGCAGCTTCCGGACAGGCCAGGAGACCCAGTACTTC. Translation: CASSFRTGQETQYF.

There are a few counts of this clone. The chain is built from TRBV5-1 and TRBJ1-3; D possibly corresponds to TRBD1 (6 bases). With 2 bases removed from V and 2 bases from J, the gap between germline ends came to 11 bases. Germline V gene lookup returns CDR1 SGHRS and CDR2 YFSETQ. CDR3 length equals 15 residues. CDR3 in amino acids: CASSLQGIAGNTIYF. The CDR3 DNA follows: TGCGCCAGCAGCTTACAGGGAATTGCTGGAAACACCATATATTTT.

This chain uses TRBV18 with TRBJ2-6; no firm D call. The CDR3 spans 13 residues. The germline CDR1 and CDR2 sequences are KGHSH and LQKENI. V was clipped by 8 bases and J by 1 base, with 6 bases between them. DNA of the CDR3: TGTGCCAGCCTTAATTCTGGGGCCAACGTCCTGACTTTC. Translation gives CASLNSGANVLTF.

The chain has TRBV4-3 and TRBJ2-3, with TRBD2 as a possible D gene (5 bases). The CDR3 totals 13 residues. V was clipped by 5 bases and J by 1 base, with 7 bases between them. CDR1 is LGHNA and CDR2 is YSLEER in the germline V gene. CDR3 DNA: TGCGCCAGCAGCGGGAGAGGCACAGATACGCAGTATTTT. Protein: CASSGRGTDTQYF.

V is TRBV28 and J is TRBJ2-5; D is undetermined. Germline V CDR1 and CDR2: MDHEN, SYDVKM. The V end was cut by 7 bases, the J end by 4 bases, with 10 bases between. This CDR3 is built from 12 residues. CDR3 coding DNA: TGTGCCAGCACCACTTCCCGAGAGACCCAGTACTTC. Protein sequence: CASTTSRETQYF.

V gene TRBV9 combines with J gene TRBJ2-7, with 10 bases identical to TRBD2. The J segment lost 5 bases and the V segment lost 1 base, leaving 3 bases of the junction unmatched. CDR3 length: 14 amino acids. CDR1 and CDR2 from the germline V gene are SGDLS and YYNGEE. CDR3 in DNA: TGTGCCAGCAGCGTACAGCGGGAGGGCCACGAGCAGTACTTC. Encoded protein: CASSVQREGHEQYF.

The V gene is TRBV7-9, the J gene TRBJ2-5; 9 bases are shared with TRBD2. CDR1 is SEHNR, CDR2 FQNEAQ, per germline (reference sequence). Losses at the gene ends were 4 bases for V and 5 bases for J; bases not matched to a gene: 14. This CDR3 is 17 amino acids long. In DNA, the CDR3 is TGTGCCAGCAGCTCAACCTCTGTGGCGGGGGGGCCGGAGACCCAGTACTTC. Residues: CASSSTSVAGGPETQYF.

This chain uses TRBV28 with TRBJ2-7, with D possibly being TRBD2 (6 bases). The germline CDR1 and CDR2 sequences are MDHEN and SYDVKM. The CDR3 length is 15 residues. V lost 1 base to trimming and J lost 5 bases, with 15 bases between them. CDR3 DNA sequence: TGTGCCAGCAGTTTATCCCGGGAGTTACACGACGAGCAGTACTTC. Its protein is CASSLSRELHDEQYF.

This chain's CDR3 is CASSGITSGIPYEQYF. In nucleotides, the CDR3 is TGTGCCAGCAGTGGTATTACTAGCGGGATTCCCTACGAGCAGTACTTC. The gene calls are TRBV25-1 and TRBJ2-7, with 10 nucleotides matching TRBD2. Germline-derived CDR1 and CDR2 are MGHDK and SYGVNS. The V gene end was trimmed by 4 bases and the J gene end by 2 bases; junction bases not matched to a gene: 8. The CDR3 loop spans 16 amino acids.